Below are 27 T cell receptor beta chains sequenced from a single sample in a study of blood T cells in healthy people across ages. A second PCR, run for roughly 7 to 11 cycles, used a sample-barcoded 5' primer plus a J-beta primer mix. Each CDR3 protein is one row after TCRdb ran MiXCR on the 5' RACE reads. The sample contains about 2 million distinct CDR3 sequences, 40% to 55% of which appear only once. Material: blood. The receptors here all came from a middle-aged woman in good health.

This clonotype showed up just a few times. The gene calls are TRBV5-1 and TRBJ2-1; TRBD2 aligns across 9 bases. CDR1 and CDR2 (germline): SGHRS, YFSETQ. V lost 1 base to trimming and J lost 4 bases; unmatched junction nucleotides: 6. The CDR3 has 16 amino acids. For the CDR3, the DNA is TGCGCCAGCAGCTTGATTAGCGGGGGAACATACAATGAGCAGTTCTTC. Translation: CASSLISGGTYNEQFF.

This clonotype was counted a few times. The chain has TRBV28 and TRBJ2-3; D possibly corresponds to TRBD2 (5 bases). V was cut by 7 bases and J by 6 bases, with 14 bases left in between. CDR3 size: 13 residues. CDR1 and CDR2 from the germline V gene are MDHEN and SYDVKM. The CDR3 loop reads CASTFGGPDTQYF. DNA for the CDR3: TGTGCCAGCACCTTCGGAGGTCCTGATACGCAGTATTTT.

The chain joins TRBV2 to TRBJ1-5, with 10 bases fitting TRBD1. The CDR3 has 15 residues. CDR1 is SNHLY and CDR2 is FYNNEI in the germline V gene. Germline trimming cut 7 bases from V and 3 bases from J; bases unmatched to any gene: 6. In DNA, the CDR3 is TGTGCCAGCAAGAGACAGGGGGCGAACAATCAGCCCCAGCATTTT. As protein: CASKRQGANNQPQHF.

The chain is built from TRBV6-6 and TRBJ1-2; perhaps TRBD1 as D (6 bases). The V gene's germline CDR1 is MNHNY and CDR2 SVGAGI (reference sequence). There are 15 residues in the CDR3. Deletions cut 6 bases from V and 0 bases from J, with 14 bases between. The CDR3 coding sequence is TGTGCCAGCAGACGCCAACAGGGCCCTAACTATGGCTACACCTTC. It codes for CASRRQQGPNYGYTF.

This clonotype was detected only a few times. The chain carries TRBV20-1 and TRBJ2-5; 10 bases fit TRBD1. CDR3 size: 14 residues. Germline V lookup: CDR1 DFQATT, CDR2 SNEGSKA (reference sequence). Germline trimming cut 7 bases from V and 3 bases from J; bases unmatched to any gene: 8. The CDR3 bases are TGCAGTGTCACACAAGGGACAGGGGAAGAGACCCAGTACTTC. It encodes CSVTQGTGEETQYF.

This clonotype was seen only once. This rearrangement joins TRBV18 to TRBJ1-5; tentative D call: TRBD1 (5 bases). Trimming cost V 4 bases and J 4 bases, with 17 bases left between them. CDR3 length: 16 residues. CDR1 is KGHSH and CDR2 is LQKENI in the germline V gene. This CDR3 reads CASSLGPGTLNQPQHF. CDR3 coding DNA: TGTGCCAGCTCACTTGGGCCAGGGACTCTAAATCAGCCCCAGCATTTT.

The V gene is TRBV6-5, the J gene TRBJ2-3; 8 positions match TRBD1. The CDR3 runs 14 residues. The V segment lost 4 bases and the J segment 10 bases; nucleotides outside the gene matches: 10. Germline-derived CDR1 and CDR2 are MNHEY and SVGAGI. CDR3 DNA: TGTGCCAGCAGTTCTAATGGGCAGGGGGCCCCGCAGTATTTT. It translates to CASSSNGQGAPQYF.

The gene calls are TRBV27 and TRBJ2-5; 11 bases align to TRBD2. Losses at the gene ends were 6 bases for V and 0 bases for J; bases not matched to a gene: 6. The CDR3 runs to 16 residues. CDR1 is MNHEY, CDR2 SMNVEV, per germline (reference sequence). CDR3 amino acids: CASSLLAGGNQETQYF. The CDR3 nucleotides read TGTGCCAGCAGCCTATTAGCGGGGGGGAACCAAGAGACCCAGTACTTC.

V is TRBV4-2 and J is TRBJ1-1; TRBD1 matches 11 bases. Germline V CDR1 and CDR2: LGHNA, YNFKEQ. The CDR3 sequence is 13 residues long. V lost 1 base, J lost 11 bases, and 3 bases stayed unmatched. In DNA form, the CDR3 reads TGTGCCAGCAGCCAAGGGGACAGGGGGGCGGCTTTCTTT. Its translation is CASSQGDRGAAFF.

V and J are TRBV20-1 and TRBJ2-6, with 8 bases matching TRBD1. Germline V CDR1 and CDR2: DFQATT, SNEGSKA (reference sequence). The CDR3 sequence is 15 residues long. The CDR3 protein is CNATGGWSGANVLTF. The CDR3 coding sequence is TGCAATGCAACAGGGGGGTGGTCTGGGGCCAACGTCCTGACTTTC.

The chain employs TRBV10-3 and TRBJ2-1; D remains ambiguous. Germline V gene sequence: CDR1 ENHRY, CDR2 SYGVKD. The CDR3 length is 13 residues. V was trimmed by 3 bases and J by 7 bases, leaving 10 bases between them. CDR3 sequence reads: CAISDLKGNEQFF. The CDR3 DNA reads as TGTGCCATCAGTGACCTTAAGGGTAATGAGCAGTTCTTC.

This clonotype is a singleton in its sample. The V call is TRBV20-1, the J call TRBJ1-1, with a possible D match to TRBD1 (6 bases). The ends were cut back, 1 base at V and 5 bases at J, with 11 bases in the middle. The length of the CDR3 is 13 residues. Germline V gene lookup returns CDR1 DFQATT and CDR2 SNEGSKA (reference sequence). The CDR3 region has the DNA TGCAGTGCTAGAGGCTACAGGGCAACTGAAGCTTTCTTT. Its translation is CSARGYRATEAFF.

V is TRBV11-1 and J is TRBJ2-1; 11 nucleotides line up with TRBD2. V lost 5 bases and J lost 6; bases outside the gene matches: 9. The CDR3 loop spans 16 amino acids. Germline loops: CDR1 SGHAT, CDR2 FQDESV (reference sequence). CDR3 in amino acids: CASSLTSGEGGNEQFF. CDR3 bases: TGTGCCAGCAGCCTGACTAGCGGGGAGGGGGGCAATGAGCAGTTCTTC.

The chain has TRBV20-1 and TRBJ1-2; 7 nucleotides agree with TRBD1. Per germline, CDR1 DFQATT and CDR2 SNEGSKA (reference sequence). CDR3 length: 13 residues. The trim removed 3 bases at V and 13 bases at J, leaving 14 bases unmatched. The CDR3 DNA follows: TGCAGTGCTAGCTATGGAGGTACAGGGGCTGGCACCTTC. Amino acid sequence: CSASYGGTGAGTF.

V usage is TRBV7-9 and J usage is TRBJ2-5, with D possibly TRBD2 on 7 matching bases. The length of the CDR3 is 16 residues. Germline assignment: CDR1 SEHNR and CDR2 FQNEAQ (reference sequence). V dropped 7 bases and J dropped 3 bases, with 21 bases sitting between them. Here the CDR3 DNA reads TGTGCCAGCACCAAGGGTATGGGGGGGCTGAAAGAGACCCAGTACTTC. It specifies CASTKGMGGLKETQYF. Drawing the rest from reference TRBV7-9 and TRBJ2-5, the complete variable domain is DTGVSQNPRHKITKRGQNVTFRCDPISEHNRLYWYRQTLGQGPEFLTYFQNEAQLEKSRLLSDRFSAERPKGSFSTLEIQRTEQGDSAMYLCASTKGMGGLKETQYFGPGTRLLVL.

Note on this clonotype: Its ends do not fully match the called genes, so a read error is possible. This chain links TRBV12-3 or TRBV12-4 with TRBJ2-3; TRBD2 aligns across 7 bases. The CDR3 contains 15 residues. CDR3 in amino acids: CAGSSTSSGTDTQYF. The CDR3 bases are TGTGCCGGCAGTTCGACTAGCTCCGGCACAGATACGCAGTATTTT.

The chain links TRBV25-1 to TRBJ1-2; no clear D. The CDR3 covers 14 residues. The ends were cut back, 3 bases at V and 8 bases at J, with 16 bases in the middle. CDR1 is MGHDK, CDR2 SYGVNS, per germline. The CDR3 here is CASSDLLTLGGYTF. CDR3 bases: TGTGCCAGCAGTGACCTATTGACGCTTGGGGGCTACACCTTC.

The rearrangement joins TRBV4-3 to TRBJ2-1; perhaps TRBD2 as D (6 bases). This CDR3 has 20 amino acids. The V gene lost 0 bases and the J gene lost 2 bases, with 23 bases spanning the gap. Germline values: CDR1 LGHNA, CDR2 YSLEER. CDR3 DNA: TGCGCCAGCAGCCAAGATAGGAGCCGGAGGGCGGGAAAAGCCTACAATGAGCAGTTCTTC. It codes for CASSQDRSRRAGKAYNEQFF.

CDR3 coding DNA: TGTGCCAGCAGCTTGACTAACACCGGGGAGCTGTTTTTT. Amino acid sequence: CASSLTNTGELFF. This rearrangement joins TRBV11-2 to TRBJ2-2; no definite D call. Germline V gene sequence: CDR1 SGHAT, CDR2 FQNNGV. Trimming removed 3 bases at V and 2 bases at J, with 4 bases between. This CDR3 comprises 13 residues. The full variable domain, with the rest looked up from reference TRBV11-2 and TRBJ2-2, is EAGVAQSPRYKIIEKRQSVAFWCNPISGHATLYWYQQILGQGPKLLIQFQNNGVVDDSQLPKDRFSAERLKGVDSTLKIQPAKLEDSAVYLCASSLTNTGELFFGEGSRLTVL.

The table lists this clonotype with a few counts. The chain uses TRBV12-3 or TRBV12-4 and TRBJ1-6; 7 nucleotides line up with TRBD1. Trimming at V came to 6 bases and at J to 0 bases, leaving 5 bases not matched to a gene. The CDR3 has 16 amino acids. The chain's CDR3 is CASSSGGGSYNSPLHF. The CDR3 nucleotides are TGTGCCAGCAGCTCAGGGGGAGGCTCCTATAATTCACCCCTCCACTTT.

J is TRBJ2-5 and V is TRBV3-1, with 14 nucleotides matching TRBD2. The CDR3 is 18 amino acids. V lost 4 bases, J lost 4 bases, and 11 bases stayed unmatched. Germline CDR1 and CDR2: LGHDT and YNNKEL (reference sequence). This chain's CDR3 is CASSLRLAGGPYLETQYF. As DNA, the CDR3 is TGTGCCAGCAGCCTAAGACTAGCGGGGGGGCCGTACCTAGAGACCCAGTACTTC.

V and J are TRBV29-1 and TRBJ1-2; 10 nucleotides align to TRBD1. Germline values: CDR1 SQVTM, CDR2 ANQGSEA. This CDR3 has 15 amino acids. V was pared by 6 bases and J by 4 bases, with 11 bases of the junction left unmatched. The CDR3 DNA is TGCAGCGTCGATGGGGGACAGGGGCTCCCCTATGGCTACACCTTC. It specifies CSVDGGQGLPYGYTF. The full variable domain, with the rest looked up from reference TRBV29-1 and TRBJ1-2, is SAVISQKPSRDICQRGTSLTIQCQVDSQVTMMFWYRQQPGQSLTLIATANQGSEATYESGFVIDKFPISRPNLTFSTLTVSNMSPEDSSIYLCSVDGGQGLPYGYTFGSGTRLTVV.

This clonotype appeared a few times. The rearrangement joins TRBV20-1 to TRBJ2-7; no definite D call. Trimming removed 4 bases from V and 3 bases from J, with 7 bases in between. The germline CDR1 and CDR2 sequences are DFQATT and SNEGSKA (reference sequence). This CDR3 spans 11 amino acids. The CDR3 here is CSAMDLYEQYF. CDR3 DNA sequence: TGCAGTGCTATGGACCTCTACGAGCAGTACTTC.

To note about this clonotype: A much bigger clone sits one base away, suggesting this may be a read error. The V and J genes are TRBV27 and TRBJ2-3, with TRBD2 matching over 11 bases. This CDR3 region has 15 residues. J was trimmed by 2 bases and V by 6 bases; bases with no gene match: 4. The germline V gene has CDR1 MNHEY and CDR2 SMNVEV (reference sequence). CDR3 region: CASSLLAGVTDTQYF. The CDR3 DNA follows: TGTGCCAGCAGCTTACTAGCGGGGGTCACAGATACGCAGTATTTT.

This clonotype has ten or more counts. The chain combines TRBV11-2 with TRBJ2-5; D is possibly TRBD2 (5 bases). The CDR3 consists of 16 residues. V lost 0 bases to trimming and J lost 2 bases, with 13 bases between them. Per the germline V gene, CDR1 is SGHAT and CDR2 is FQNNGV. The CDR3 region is CASSLEEVDLQETQYF. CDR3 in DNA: TGTGCCAGCAGCTTAGAGGAGGTTGATTTACAAGAGACCCAGTACTTC.

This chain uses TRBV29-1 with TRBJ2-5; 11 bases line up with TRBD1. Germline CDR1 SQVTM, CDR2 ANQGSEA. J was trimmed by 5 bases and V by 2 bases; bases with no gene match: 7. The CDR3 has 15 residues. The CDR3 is CSVERGQGAGETQYF. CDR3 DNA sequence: TGCAGCGTTGAAAGAGGACAGGGGGCGGGGGAGACCCAGTACTTC.

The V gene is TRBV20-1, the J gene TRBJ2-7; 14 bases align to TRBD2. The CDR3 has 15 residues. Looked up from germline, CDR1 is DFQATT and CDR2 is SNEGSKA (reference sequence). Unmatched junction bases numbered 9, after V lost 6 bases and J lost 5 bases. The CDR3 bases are TGCAGTGCCGGACTAGCGGGGGGCCCGCGGGACGAGCAGTACTTC. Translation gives CSAGLAGGPRDEQYF.